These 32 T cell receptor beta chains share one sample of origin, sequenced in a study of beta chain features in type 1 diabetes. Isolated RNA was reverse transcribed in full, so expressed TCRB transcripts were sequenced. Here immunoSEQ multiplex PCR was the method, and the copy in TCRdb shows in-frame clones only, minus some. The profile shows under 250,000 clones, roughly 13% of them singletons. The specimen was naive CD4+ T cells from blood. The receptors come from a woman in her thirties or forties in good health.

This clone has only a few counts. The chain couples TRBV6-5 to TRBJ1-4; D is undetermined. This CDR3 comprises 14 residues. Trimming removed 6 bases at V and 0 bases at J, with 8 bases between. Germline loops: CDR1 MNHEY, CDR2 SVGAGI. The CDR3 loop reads CASSQDATNEKLFF. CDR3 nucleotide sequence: TGTGCCAGCAGCCAGGATGCAACTAATGAAAAACTGTTTTTT.

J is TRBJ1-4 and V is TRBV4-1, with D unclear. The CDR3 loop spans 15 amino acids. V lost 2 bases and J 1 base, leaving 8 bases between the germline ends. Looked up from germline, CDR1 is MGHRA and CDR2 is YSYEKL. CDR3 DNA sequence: TGCGCCAGCAGCCAACTCAGCGTAACTAATGAAAAACTGTTTTTT. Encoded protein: CASSQLSVTNEKLFF.

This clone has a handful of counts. The chain's CDR3 is CASGRGQSYEQYF. The CDR3 DNA reads TGTGCTAGTGGAAGAGGACAATCCTACGAGCAGTACTTC. V usage is TRBV12-5 and J usage is TRBJ2-7, with D tentatively TRBD1 (5 bases). V was clipped by 6 bases and J by 1 base, with 10 bases between them. The CDR3 is 13 residues long. Germline V CDR1 and CDR2: LGHNT, FRNRAP. Full variable domain (rest looked up from reference TRBV12-5 and TRBJ2-7): DARVTQTPRHKVTEMGQEVTMRCQPILGHNTVFWYRQTMMQGLELLAYFRNRAPLDDSGMPKDRFSAEMPDATLATLKIQPSEPRDSAVYFCASGRGQSYEQYFGPGTRLTVT.

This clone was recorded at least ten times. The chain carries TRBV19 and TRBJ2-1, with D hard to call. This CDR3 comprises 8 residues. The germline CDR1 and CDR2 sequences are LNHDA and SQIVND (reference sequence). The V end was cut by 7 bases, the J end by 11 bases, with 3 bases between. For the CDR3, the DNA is TGTGCCAGTATCAAGCAGTTCTTC. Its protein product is CASIKQFF.

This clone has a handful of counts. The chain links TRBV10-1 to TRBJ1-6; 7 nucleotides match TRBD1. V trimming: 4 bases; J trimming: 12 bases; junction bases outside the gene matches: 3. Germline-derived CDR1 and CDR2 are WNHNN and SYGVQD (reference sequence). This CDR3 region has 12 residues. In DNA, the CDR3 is TGCGCCAGCAGTGGACAGGGCCGACCCCTCCACTTT. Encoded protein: CASSGQGRPLHF.

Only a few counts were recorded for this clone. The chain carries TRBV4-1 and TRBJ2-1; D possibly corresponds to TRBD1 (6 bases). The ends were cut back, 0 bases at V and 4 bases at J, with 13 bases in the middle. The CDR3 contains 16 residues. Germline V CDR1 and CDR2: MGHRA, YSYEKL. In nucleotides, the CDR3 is TGCGCCAGCAGCCAAGAAGGGCAGGGGCGATACAATGAGCAGTTCTTC. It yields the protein CASSQEGQGRYNEQFF.

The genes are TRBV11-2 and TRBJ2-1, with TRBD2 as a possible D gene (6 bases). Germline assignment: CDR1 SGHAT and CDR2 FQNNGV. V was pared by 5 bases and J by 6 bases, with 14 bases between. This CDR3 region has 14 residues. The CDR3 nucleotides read TGTGCCAGCAGCGCCCGACTCGGGGGCAATGAGCAGTTCTTC. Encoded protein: CASSARLGGNEQFF.

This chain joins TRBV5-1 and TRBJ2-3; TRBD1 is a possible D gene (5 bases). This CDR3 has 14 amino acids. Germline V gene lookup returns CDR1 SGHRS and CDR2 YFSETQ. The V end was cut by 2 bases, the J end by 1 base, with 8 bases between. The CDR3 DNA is TGCGCCAGCAGCTTCAGGGCCGGCACAGATACGCAGTATTTT. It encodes CASSFRAGTDTQYF.

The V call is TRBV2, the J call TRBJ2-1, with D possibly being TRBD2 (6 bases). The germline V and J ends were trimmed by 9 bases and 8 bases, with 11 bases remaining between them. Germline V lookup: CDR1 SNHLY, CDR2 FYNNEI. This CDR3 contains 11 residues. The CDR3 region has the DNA TGTGCCAGTACTGGGGGGTATGAGCAGTTCTTC. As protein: CASTGGYEQFF.

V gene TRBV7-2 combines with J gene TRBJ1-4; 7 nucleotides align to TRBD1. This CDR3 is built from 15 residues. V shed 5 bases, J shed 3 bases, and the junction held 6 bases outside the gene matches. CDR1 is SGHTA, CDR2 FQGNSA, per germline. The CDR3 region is CASSVGDRPNEKLFF. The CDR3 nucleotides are TGTGCCAGCAGCGTCGGGGACAGACCTAATGAAAAACTGTTTTTT.

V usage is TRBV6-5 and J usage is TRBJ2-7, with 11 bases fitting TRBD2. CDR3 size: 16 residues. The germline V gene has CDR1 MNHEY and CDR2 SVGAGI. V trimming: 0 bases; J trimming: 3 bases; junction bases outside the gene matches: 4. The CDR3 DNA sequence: TGTGCCAGCAGTTACTCGCGGACTAGCGGGTTCTACGAGCAGTACTTC. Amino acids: CASSYSRTSGFYEQYF.

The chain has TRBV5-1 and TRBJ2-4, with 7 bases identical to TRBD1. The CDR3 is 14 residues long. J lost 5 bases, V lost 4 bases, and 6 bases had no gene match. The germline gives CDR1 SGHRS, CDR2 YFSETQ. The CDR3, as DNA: TGCGCCAGCAGCCGGCAGGGGGACCAAAACATTCAGTACTTC. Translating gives CASSRQGDQNIQYF.

The chain's CDR3 is CASSVEPRLAGGHTNTGELFF. The CDR3 DNA sequence: TGTGCCAGCAGCGTAGAACCCCGACTAGCGGGGGGCCATACGAACACCGGGGAGCTGTTTTTT. The rearrangement links TRBV9 to TRBJ2-2, with 13 positions matching TRBD2. This CDR3 contains 21 residues. Germline CDR1 SGDLS, CDR2 YYNGEE. After removal of 0 bases from V and 0 bases from J, the junction contained 11 bases not matched to a gene.

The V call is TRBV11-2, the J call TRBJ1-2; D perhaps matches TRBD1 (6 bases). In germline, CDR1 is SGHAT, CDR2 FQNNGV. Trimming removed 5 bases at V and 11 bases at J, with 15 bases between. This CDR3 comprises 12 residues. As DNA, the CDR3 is TGTGCCAGCAGCCCCGGGACACCTAGTTACACCTTC. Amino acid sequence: CASSPGTPSYTF.

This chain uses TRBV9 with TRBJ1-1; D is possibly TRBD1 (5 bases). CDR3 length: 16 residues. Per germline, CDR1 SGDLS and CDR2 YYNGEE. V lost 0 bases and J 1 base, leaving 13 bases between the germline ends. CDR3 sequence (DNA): TGTGCCAGCAGCGTAGTAATAGGGGTATCGAACACTGAAGCTTTCTTT. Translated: CASSVVIGVSNTEAFF.

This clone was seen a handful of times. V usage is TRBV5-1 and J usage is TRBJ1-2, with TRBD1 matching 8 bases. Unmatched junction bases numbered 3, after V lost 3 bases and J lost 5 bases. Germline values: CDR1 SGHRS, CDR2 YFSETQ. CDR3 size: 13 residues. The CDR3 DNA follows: TGCGCCAGCAGCTCGGACAGGGTATATGGCTACACCTTC. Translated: CASSSDRVYGYTF.

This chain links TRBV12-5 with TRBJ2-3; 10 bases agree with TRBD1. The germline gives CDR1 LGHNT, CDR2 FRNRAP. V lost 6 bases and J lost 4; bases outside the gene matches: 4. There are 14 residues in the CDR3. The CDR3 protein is CASGPTGGADTQYF. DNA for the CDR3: TGTGCTAGTGGCCCGACAGGGGGCGCAGATACGCAGTATTTT.

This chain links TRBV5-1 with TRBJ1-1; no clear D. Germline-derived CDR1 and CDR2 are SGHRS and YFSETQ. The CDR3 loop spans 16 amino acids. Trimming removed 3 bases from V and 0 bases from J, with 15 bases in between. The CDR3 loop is CASSSSAVSMNTEAFF. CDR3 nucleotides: TGCGCCAGCAGCTCCAGCGCAGTATCTATGAACACTGAAGCTTTCTTT.

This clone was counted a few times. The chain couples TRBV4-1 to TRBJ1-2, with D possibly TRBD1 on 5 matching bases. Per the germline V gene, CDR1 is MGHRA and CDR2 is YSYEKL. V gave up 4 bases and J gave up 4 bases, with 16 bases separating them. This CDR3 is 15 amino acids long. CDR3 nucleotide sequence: TGCGCCAGCAGCCCCCTCTCCCAGGGATTCTATGGCTACACCTTC. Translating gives CASSPLSQGFYGYTF.

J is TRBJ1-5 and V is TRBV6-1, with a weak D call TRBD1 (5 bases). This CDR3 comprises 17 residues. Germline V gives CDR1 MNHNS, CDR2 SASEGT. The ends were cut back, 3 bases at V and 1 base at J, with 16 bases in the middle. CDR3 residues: CASSERPGGDSNQPQHF. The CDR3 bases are TGTGCCAGCAGTGAGCGCCCTGGAGGGGACAGCAATCAGCCCCAGCATTTT.

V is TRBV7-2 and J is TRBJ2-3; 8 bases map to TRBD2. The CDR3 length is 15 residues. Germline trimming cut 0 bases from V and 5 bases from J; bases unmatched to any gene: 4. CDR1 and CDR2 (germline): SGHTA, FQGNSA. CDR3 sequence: CASSLARLAQDTQYF. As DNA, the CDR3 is TGTGCCAGCAGCTTAGCCCGACTAGCGCAAGATACGCAGTATTTT.

CDR3 amino acids: CASSSSGSQGSGNTIYF. CDR3 nucleotide sequence: TGTGCCAGCAGCTCCAGTGGGTCCCAGGGCTCTGGAAACACCATATATTTT. The chain combines TRBV7-9 with TRBJ1-3; D is possibly TRBD1 (5 bases). With 4 bases removed from V and 0 bases from J, the gap between germline ends came to 16 bases. The CDR3 contains 17 residues. Germline V gene data show CDR1 as SEHNR and CDR2 as FQNEAQ (reference sequence).

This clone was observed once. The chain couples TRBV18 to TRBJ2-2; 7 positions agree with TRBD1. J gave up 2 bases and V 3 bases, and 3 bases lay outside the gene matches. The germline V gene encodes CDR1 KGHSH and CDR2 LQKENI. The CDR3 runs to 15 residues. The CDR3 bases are TGTGCCAGCTCACCCCGGGACAGTAACACCGGGGAGCTGTTTTTT. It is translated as CASSPRDSNTGELFF.

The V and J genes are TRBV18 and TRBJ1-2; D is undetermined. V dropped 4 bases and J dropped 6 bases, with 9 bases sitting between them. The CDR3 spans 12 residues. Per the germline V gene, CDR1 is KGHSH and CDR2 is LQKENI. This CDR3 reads CASSRTEDGYTF. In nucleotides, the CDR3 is TGTGCCAGCTCACGTACCGAGGATGGCTACACCTTC.

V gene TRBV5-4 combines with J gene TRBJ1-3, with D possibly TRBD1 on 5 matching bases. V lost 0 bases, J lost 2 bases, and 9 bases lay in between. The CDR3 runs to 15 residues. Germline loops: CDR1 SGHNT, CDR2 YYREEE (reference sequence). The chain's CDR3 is CASSLAGPTGNTIYF. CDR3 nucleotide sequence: TGTGCCAGCAGCTTGGCAGGGCCCACTGGAAACACCATATATTTT.

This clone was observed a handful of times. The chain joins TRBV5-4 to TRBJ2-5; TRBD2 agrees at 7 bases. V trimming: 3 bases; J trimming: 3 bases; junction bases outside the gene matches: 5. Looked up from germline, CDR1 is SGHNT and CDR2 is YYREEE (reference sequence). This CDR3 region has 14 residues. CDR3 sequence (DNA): TGTGCCAGCAGCTCGGCGGGGGAAGAAGAGACCCAGTACTTC. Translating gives CASSSAGEEETQYF.

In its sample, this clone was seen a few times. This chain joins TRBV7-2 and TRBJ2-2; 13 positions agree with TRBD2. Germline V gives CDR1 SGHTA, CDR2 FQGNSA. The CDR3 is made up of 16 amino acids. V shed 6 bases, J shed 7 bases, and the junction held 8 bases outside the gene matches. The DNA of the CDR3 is TGTGCCAGCAGTTTTACTAGCGGGGGGGCCGTCGGGGAGCTGTTTTTT. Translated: CASSFTSGGAVGELFF.

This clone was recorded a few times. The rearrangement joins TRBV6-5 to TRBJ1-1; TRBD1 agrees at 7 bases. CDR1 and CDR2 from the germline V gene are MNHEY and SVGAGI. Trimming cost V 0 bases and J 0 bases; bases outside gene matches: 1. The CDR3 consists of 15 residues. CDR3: CASSYSTGMNTEAFF. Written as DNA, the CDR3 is TGTGCCAGCAGTTACTCGACAGGGATGAACACTGAAGCTTTCTTT.

The CDR3 DNA reads as TGTGCCAGCAGCCGGGGGGGGACTAGTGGGGTCCAAGAGACCCAGTACTTC. Protein product: CASSRGGTSGVQETQYF. The chain is built from TRBV4-2 and TRBJ2-5, with 8 bases lining up with TRBD2. The CDR3 has 17 amino acids. The germline V gene encodes CDR1 LGHNA and CDR2 YNFKEQ. J gave up 1 base and V 4 bases, and 11 bases lay outside the gene matches.

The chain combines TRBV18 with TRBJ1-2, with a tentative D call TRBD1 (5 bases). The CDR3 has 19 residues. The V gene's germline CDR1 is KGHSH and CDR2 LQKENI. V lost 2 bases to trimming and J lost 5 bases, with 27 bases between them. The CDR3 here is CASSPDQRTGGRSPYGYTF. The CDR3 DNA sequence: TGTGCCAGCTCACCAGACCAAAGAACAGGCGGCCGAAGTCCGTATGGCTACACCTTC.

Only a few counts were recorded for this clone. The CDR3 region is CASSLGTGTRTSYGYTF. The DNA for the CDR3 is TGCGCCAGCAGCTTGGGAACCGGGACAAGGACCTCCTATGGCTACACCTTC. J is TRBJ1-2 and V is TRBV5-1; D perhaps matches TRBD1 (6 bases). Trimming took off 0 bases at V and 4 bases at J, with 19 bases between the two ends. This CDR3 spans 17 amino acids. CDR1 and CDR2 from the germline V gene are SGHRS and YFSETQ.

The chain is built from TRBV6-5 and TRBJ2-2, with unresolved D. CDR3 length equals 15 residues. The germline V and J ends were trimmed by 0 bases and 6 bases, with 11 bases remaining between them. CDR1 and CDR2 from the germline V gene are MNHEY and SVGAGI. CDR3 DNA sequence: TGTGCCAGCAGTTACTCCCCCGCTAGAGCCGGGGAGCTGTTTTTT. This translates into CASSYSPARAGELFF.